This entry features one TCR beta chain sequence. The CDR3 extends over 14 amino acids. Germline CDR1 reads LGHNA; CDR2 reads YNFKEQ. V was trimmed by 1 base and J by 5 bases, leaving 11 bases between them. This record comes from a study of blood T cell repertoires in COVID-19. Study context: Samples came from the United States, Italy and Spain, spanning acute and convalescent COVID-19. PBMCs, B-cell-depleted T cells, or T cells provided the cDNA or gDNA that made up the material.

Libraries were prepared by immunoSEQ multiplex PCR; TCRdb keeps only in-frame clonotypes and omits some of them. The repertoire holds around 200,000 clones, with over 80% as singletons. The sample taken for sequencing was peripheral blood. The V gene is TRBV4-2, the J gene TRBJ1-1, with D possibly being TRBD1 (6 bases). The receptor's source is a human donor in a cohort sampled during active COVID-19. The CDR3 sequence: CASSQARQETEAFF. CDR3 DNA sequence: TGTGCCAGCAGCCAAGCTAGACAGGAGACTGAAGCTTTCTTT.